This T cell receptor (beta chain) came from a study of OX40 agonist ivuxolimab in advanced cancers. Background for the entire study: Ivuxolimab was an agonistic, fully human IgG2 monoclonal antibody directed against OX40 (CD134), a costimulatory receptor. Intravenous ivuxolimab was administered to patients every 2 weeks at six dose levels: 0.01, 0.1, 0.3, 1.5, 3 and 10 mg/kg. Of the 52 patients in dose escalation, 19 had hepatocellular carcinoma, approximately 15 had melanoma, 9 had renal cell carcinoma and 9 had head and neck cancer. A male proportion of 82.7% and a mean age of 60 years, ranging from 23 to 79, were recorded for the dose-escalation cohort. Prior anti-PD-1, anti-PD-L1 or anti-CTLA-4 therapy was permitted, and about two fifths of dose-escalation patients had received checkpoint inhibitors. Partial responses occurred in three dose-escalation patients: two with cutaneous melanoma and one with hepatocellular carcinoma. Peripheral TCRbeta sequencing aimed to test whether ivuxolimab altered TCR sequence diversity and caused clonal T-cell expansion. The paper reports the monotherapy dose-escalation portion (N of about 47 patients) of the phase I ivuxolimab trial.

V loses 7 bases at its end and J loses 4 bases; junction bases beyond the gene matches: 14. Per the germline V gene, SQVTM is the CDR1 and ANQGSEA is the CDR2. The CDR3 runs 16 amino acids, cysteine and phenylalanine included. Only the CDR3 portion is preserved as DNA: 48 bases, with reading frame beginning at the first base. The paper as a whole reports these results and caveats: On average, CD8+ T cells showed more expanded clones than CD4+ T cells after ivuxolimab. In the 0.1-3.0 mg/kg groups, partial responders were among the patients with the lowest normalized peripheral clonal expansion, particularly in CD8+ T cells. Low levels of normalized T-cell clonal expansion were also seen in some patients who did not respond. Clonal expansion of both CD4+ and CD8+ blood T cells was observed from baseline to week 6 at doses 0.1 to 3.0 mg/kg. Antigen specificity was not determined for the clonally expanded peripheral T cells.

This clone was seen just once. There is no known antigen for this receptor. Base qualities are not at hand, and no much larger clone is one base apart. To sequence the TCRbeta CDR3 region, genomic DNA was isolated from the sorted cells. The immunoSEQ Assay was used for sequencing of TCRbeta CDR3 regions. TCRdb carries this immuneACCESS record with in-frame sequences only. Its versions omit some clonotypes, under half of them owing to an unresolved V gene in the studies checked, with the rest unexplained. This sample comprises fewer than 70,000 clones, more than 75% of them detected only once. The ten most abundant clones make up about 3% of the sample. Patients with autoimmune disease history or receiving systemic immunosuppression were excluded from the trial. In every dose cohort, peripheral blood was drawn for TCR sequencing at baseline, cycle 4 day 1, and cycle 7 day 1. Samples were obtained from an open-label, multicenter, first-in-human phase I dose-escalation trial of ivuxolimab. Adults with locally advanced or metastatic melanoma, renal cell carcinoma, hepatocellular carcinoma or head and neck squamous cell carcinoma were enrolled in the trial. CD4+ and CD8+ T cells were sorted separately from peripheral blood before TCR sequencing.

Specimen: CD4+ or CD8+ T cells sorted from blood, collected in a trial of the OX40 agonist ivuxolimab. This TCR derives from an adult with an advanced solid tumor such as melanoma, head and neck, liver or kidney cancer. The chain employs TRBV29-1 and TRBJ2-3; 10 bases in the junction line up with TRBD2. The DNA sequence follows: TGCAGCGCTATCCCGGGGGGAGCGGGAGGGGCAGATACGCAGTATTTT. It codes for CSAIPGGAGGADTQYF.